Shown below are 4 T cell receptor beta chains from a single sample sequenced in a study of cytomegalovirus exposure and HLA in healthy donors. The study ran its PCR with 60 Vbeta and 13 Jbeta primers. Libraries were prepared by immunoSEQ multiplex PCR; TCRdb keeps only in-frame clonotypes and omits some of them. The repertoire consists of about 130,000 clones, with approximately 85% occurring once and the leading ten covering around 1.7%. The sample was PBMCs. These receptors all stem from a boy younger than 18 in good health and CMV-seronegative.

The rearrangement joins TRBV11-2 to TRBJ1-3; tentative D call: TRBD1 (5 bases). Germline V gene lookup returns CDR1 SGHAT and CDR2 FQNNGV. This CDR3 contains 15 residues. Trimming removed 5 bases from V and 3 bases from J, with 14 bases in between. In nucleotides, the CDR3 is TGTGCCAGCAGCACGAGGGGACTGGATGGAAACACCATATATTTT. Encoded protein: CASSTRGLDGNTIYF.

The chain couples TRBV5-1 to TRBJ2-2; the D gene is possibly TRBD1 (6 bases). CDR1 and CDR2 (germline): SGHRS, YFSETQ. CDR3 size: 16 residues. V lost 0 bases to trimming and J lost 6 bases, with 15 bases between them. The CDR3 is CASSLASSGVAGELFF. The DNA for the CDR3 is TGCGCCAGCAGCTTGGCGTCCTCAGGGGTAGCCGGGGAGCTGTTTTTT.

V usage is TRBV5-6 and J usage is TRBJ1-5, with a tentative D call TRBD1 (6 bases). Germline-derived CDR1 and CDR2 are SGHDT and YYEEEE. There are 14 residues in the CDR3. Trimming cost V 5 bases and J 3 bases, with 12 bases left between them. CDR3 residues: CASSWGRSNQPQHF. CDR3 bases: TGTGCCAGCAGTTGGGGGCGGTCCAATCAGCCCCAGCATTTT.

J is TRBJ1-1 and V is TRBV18; 9 bases line up with TRBD1. The CDR3 is made up of 12 amino acids. After removal of 3 bases from V and 7 bases from J, the junction contained 0 bases not matched to a gene. Germline CDR1 and CDR2: KGHSH and LQKENI. The CDR3 loop is CASSPGQGEAFF. In DNA form, the CDR3 reads TGTGCCAGCTCACCGGGACAGGGTGAAGCTTTCTTT.